The entry below describes one T cell receptor (beta chain). The method was immunoSEQ multiplex PCR; TCRdb's version includes in-frame clones alone and lacks a portion of them. The sample comprises 78,000 or so clones, 87% of which are singletons, and about 4.2% rests with the top ten. The entry originates in a study of control samples from healthy donors and cancer patients. V shed 6 bases and J shed 4 bases, with 15 bases lying between them. CDR1 and CDR2 (germline): SQVTM, ANQGSEA. The CDR3 has 13 residues. This TCR was recovered from a woman in her fifties or sixties in good health. Sequencing was performed on blood. The genes are TRBV29-1 and TRBJ1-1; a weak D match, TRBD1 (5 bases). The CDR3 loop reads CSVGPGSGTEAFF. The CDR3 region has the DNA TGCAGCGTCGGACCAGGGTCGGGCACTGAAGCTTTCTTT.